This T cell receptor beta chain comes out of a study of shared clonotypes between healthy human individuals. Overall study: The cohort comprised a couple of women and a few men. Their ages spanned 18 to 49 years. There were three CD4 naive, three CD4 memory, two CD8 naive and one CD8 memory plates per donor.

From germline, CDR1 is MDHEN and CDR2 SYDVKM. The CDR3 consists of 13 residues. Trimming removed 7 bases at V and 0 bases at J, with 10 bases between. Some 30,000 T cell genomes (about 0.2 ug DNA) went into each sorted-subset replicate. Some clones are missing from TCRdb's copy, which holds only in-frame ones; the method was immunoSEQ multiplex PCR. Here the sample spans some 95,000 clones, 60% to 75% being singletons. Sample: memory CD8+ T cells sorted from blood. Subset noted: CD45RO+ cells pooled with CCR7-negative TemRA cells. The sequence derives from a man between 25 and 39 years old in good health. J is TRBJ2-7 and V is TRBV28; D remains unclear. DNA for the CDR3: TGTGCCAGCACCCGCCAGACCTCCTACGAGCAGTACTTC. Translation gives CASTRQTSYEQYF.